Listed here are 24 T cell receptor beta chains from one sample, sequenced in a study of blood T cell repertoires in COVID-19. TCRdb's table, derived via immunoSEQ multiplex PCR, lists solely in-frame clones and lacks some. The sample holds about 120,000 clones, more than 70% seen once. The sample consisted of peripheral blood. Receptors were obtained from a woman aged 70 to 79 who had recovered from COVID-19.

The V gene is TRBV7-3, the J gene TRBJ2-7; 9 bases are a match to TRBD1. Germline trimming cut 2 bases from V and 0 bases from J; bases unmatched to any gene: 11. There are 18 residues in the CDR3. Germline values: CDR1 SGHTA, CDR2 FQGTGA. Here the CDR3 reads CASSLEGDGQGRSYEQYF. Here the CDR3 DNA reads TGTGCCAGCAGCTTAGAGGGGGATGGACAGGGGCGCTCCTACGAGCAGTACTTC.

This rearrangement joins TRBV7-2 to TRBJ1-1; 7 nucleotides align to TRBD1. Germline V gives CDR1 SGHTA, CDR2 FQGNSA. This CDR3 has 15 residues. Germline trimming cut 1 base from V and 0 bases from J; bases unmatched to any gene: 2. CDR3 nucleotides: TGTGCCAGCAGCTTAGGGGGACAGATGAACACTGAAGCTTTCTTT. As protein: CASSLGGQMNTEAFF.

This rearrangement joins TRBV28 to TRBJ2-7, with 13 positions matching TRBD2. Germline trimming cut 8 bases from V and 3 bases from J; bases unmatched to any gene: 7. The germline V gene has CDR1 MDHEN and CDR2 SYDVKM. CDR3 length equals 15 residues. As DNA, the CDR3 is TGTGCCAGCGCAATCGGACTAGCGGGGGACTACGAGCAGTACTTC. Translating it yields CASAIGLAGDYEQYF.

The CDR3 DNA reads TGTGCCAGCAGTTTAGTAGAGGACACTGAAGCTTTCTTT. Translation gives CASSLVEDTEAFF. V gene TRBV12-3 or TRBV12-4 combines with J gene TRBJ1-1; D is undetermined. CDR3 length equals 13 residues. V lost 1 base, J lost 3 bases, and 6 bases lay in between.

This clone was picked up one time. V usage is TRBV19 and J usage is TRBJ2-1, with 7 bases identical to TRBD1. Trimming took 5 bases from V and 7 from J; bases not matched to a gene: 5. The CDR3 contains 13 residues. CDR1 is LNHDA, CDR2 SQIVND, per germline (reference sequence). The CDR3 sequence: CASSPGQPNEQFF. The CDR3 bases are TGTGCCAGTAGTCCGGGACAGCCGAATGAGCAGTTCTTC.

This sequence joins TRBV4-3 and TRBJ2-1; TRBD2 agrees at 11 bases. The CDR3 loop spans 16 amino acids. The J segment lost 4 bases and the V segment lost 1 base, leaving 3 bases of the junction unmatched. CDR1 is LGHNA, CDR2 YSLEER, per germline. The CDR3 sequence is CASSQVAGGGYNEQFF. CDR3 DNA: TGCGCCAGCAGCCAAGTAGCGGGAGGGGGTTACAATGAGCAGTTCTTC.

The chain couples TRBV5-1 to TRBJ1-1; tentatively, D is TRBD1 (6 bases). The length of the CDR3 is 14 residues. CDR1 SGHRS and CDR2 YFSETQ come from the germline V gene. Trimming left V 4 bases short and J 4 bases short, with 14 bases between. The CDR3 region is CASSPGGGPTEAFF. DNA of the CDR3: TGCGCCAGCAGCCCGGGGGGGGGCCCCACTGAAGCTTTCTTT.

The rearrangement joins TRBV24-1 to TRBJ1-5; 9 bases fit TRBD1. CDR3 size: 15 residues. V gave up 7 bases and J gave up 2 bases; unmatched junction bases: 5. Germline loops: CDR1 KGHDR, CDR2 SFDVKD. The CDR3 reads CATSRTGVGNQPQHF. The CDR3 coding sequence is TGTGCCACCAGCCGGACAGGGGTTGGCAATCAGCCCCAGCATTTT.

The V and J genes are TRBV19 and TRBJ2-1; maybe TRBD2 (6 bases). The CDR3 is made up of 15 amino acids. V dropped 10 bases and J dropped 1 base, with 17 bases sitting between them. From germline, CDR1 is LNHDA and CDR2 SQIVND (reference sequence). The CDR3 region is CATGGVRRSYNEQFF. As DNA, the CDR3 is TGTGCCACTGGAGGGGTAAGGAGGTCCTACAATGAGCAGTTCTTC. The full variable domain, in which reference TRBV19 and TRBJ2-1 provide the parts outside the CDR3, is DGGITQSPKYLFRKEGQNVTLSCEQNLNHDAMYWYRQDPGQGLRLIYYSQIVNDFQKGDIAEGYSVSREKKESFPLTVTSAQKNPTAFYLCATGGVRRSYNEQFFGPGTRLTVL.

This sequence joins TRBV21-1 and TRBJ1-4. TRBV21-1 is flagged as a pseudogene. The CDR3 loop spans 15 amino acids. CDR3 region: CASSNKRQVVEKLFF. The DNA for the CDR3 is TGTGCCAGCAGCAATAAGCGGCAGGTGGTTGAAAAACTGTTTTTT.

The chain has TRBV5-6 and TRBJ1-5; 8 bases line up with TRBD1. Trimming at V came to 4 bases and at J to 3 bases, leaving 9 bases not matched to a gene. In germline, CDR1 is SGHDT, CDR2 YYEEEE. This CDR3 has 16 residues. The CDR3 DNA sequence: TGTGCCAGCAGCCGACAGGGGTCGGGGGTCAATCAGCCCCAGCATTTT. As protein: CASSRQGSGVNQPQHF. Full variable domain (outside the CDR3, taken from reference TRBV5-6 and TRBJ1-5): DAGVTQSPTHLIKTRGQQVTLRCSPKSGHDTVSWYQQALGQGPQFIFQYYEEEERQRGNFPDRFSGHQFPNYSSELNVNALLLGDSALYLCASSRQGSGVNQPQHFGDGTRLSIL.

The V and J genes are TRBV6-2 or TRBV6-3 and TRBJ2-2; 7 bases are a match to TRBD1. The germline gives CDR1 MNHEY, CDR2 SVGEGT. The junction had 8 bases not matched to a gene; V was cut back by 6 bases and J by 7 bases. The CDR3 runs 14 residues. The CDR3 region has the DNA TGTGCCAGCAGCCTAACAGGGGTGGACGGGGAGCTGTTTTTT. Translating it yields CASSLTGVDGELFF.

CDR3 nucleotide sequence: TGTGCCAGCAAACAGGTCCGCAATCAGCCCCAGCATTTT. Translation gives CASKQVRNQPQHF. The chain carries TRBV2 and TRBJ1-5; D is possibly TRBD1 (5 bases). Trimming pared 7 bases from V and 2 bases from J, leaving 9 bases between. Germline V CDR1 and CDR2: SNHLY, FYNNEI. The CDR3 extends over 13 amino acids. Drawing the rest from reference TRBV2 and TRBJ1-5, the complete variable domain is EPEVTQTPSHQVTQMGQEVILRCVPISNHLYFYWYRQILGQKVEFLVSFYNNEISEKSEIFDDQFSVERPDGSNFTLKIRSTKLEDSAMYFCASKQVRNQPQHFGDGTRLSIL.

The CDR3, as DNA: TGTGCCAGCAGCTTAGGAGAAGTCCCGATCTACGAGCAGTACTTC. Protein sequence: CASSLGEVPIYEQYF. The gene calls are TRBV7-2 and TRBJ2-7; the D is unclear. The V end was cut by 1 base, the J end by 3 bases, with 13 bases between. This CDR3 is 15 amino acids long. CDR1 is SGHTA and CDR2 is FQGNSA in the germline V gene.

With respect to this clone: This same CDR3 is encoded by further DNA sequences in the sample. V is TRBV2 and J is TRBJ2-5; 8 nucleotides agree with TRBD1. With 5 bases clipped from V and 4 bases from J, the junction kept 3 bases outside the gene matches. This CDR3 spans 13 amino acids. Germline V lookup: CDR1 SNHLY, CDR2 FYNNEI. The CDR3 sequence: CASSRTGRETQYF. The CDR3 nucleotides are TGTGCCAGCAGTAGGACAGGGAGAGAGACCCAGTACTTC. The variable domain in full, with the rest retrieved from reference TRBV2 and TRBJ2-5, is EPEVTQTPSHQVTQMGQEVILRCVPISNHLYFYWYRQILGQKVEFLVSFYNNEISEKSEIFDDQFSVERPDGSNFTLKIRSTKLEDSAMYFCASSRTGRETQYFGPGTRLLVL.

This chain connects TRBV6-4 to TRBJ2-3; D is perhaps TRBD1 (6 bases). The CDR3 covers 14 residues. The V and J ends lost 0 bases and 9 bases respectively, with 13 bases between them. CDR1 and CDR2 (germline): MRHNA, SNTAGT. The CDR3 spells CASSDSVSRGTQYF. The CDR3 bases are TGTGCCAGCAGTGACTCGGTATCGAGGGGGACGCAGTATTTT.

The CDR3 nucleotides are TGTGCCACCAGCCCAACCGGGACAGGGAAGGAGAATGAGCAGTTCTTC. Protein: CATSPTGTGKENEQFF. This chain connects TRBV24-1 to TRBJ2-1, with 9 bases that match TRBD1. The germline CDR1 and CDR2 sequences are KGHDR and SFDVKD. V trimming: 7 bases; J trimming: 7 bases; junction bases outside the gene matches: 13. This CDR3 contains 16 residues.

The DNA of the CDR3 is TGTGCCTGGAGAGGGCTAGCGTGGGGCAATGAGCAGTTCTTC. It translates to CAWRGLAWGNEQFF. This chain connects TRBV30 to TRBJ2-1; perhaps TRBD2 as D (6 bases). The CDR3 covers 14 residues. V was pared by 3 bases and J by 6 bases, with 15 bases between. Germline V gene sequence: CDR1 GTSNPN, CDR2 SVGIG (reference sequence).

This clone was counted once. The rearrangement links TRBV24-1 to TRBJ2-3, with TRBD2 as a possible D gene (6 bases). Trimming took 1 base from V and 3 from J, leaving 7 bases between them. This CDR3 region has 14 residues. Germline loops: CDR1 KGHDR, CDR2 SFDVKD. This chain's CDR3 is CATSDFSGTDTQYF. CDR3 in DNA: TGTGCCACCAGTGATTTTAGCGGTACAGATACGCAGTATTTT.

The V call is TRBV4-1, the J call TRBJ1-1; 7 bases line up with TRBD1. After removal of 2 bases from V and 11 bases from J, the junction contained 14 bases not matched to a gene. The germline V gene has CDR1 MGHRA and CDR2 YSYEKL. The CDR3 consists of 15 residues. This CDR3 is CASSQRGGYDSGAFF. Written as DNA, the CDR3 is TGCGCCAGCAGCCAACGAGGGGGCTACGATAGTGGGGCTTTCTTT.

The V call is TRBV6-6, the J call TRBJ2-1, with D possibly being TRBD2 (6 bases). This CDR3 contains 15 residues. The V and J ends lost 2 bases and 7 bases respectively, with 15 bases between them. Looked up from germline, CDR1 is MNHNY and CDR2 is SVGAGI (reference sequence). The CDR3 sequence is CASSYDLGTSNEQFF. CDR3 in DNA: TGTGCCAGCAGTTACGACCTCGGGACTTCGAATGAGCAGTTCTTC.

The chain recombines TRBV5-4 with TRBJ2-1; 8 bases line up with TRBD2. With V trimmed by 6 bases and J by 0 bases, 5 bases remained unmatched. Per the germline V gene, CDR1 is SGHNT and CDR2 is YYREEE (reference sequence). The CDR3 consists of 15 residues. In DNA form, the CDR3 reads TGTGCCAGCACAATCAGCGGGGGCTCCTACAATGAGCAGTTCTTC. Translating it yields CASTISGGSYNEQFF.

The chain couples TRBV6-5 to TRBJ2-7, with 10 bases lining up with TRBD1. Germline loops: CDR1 MNHEY, CDR2 SVGAGI. The CDR3 spans 14 residues. V shed 7 bases, J shed 0 bases, and the junction held 3 bases outside the gene matches. The CDR3 is CASIWTGGSYEQYF. CDR3 bases: TGTGCCAGCATCTGGACAGGGGGCTCCTACGAGCAGTACTTC.

This chain uses TRBV19 with TRBJ2-1, with D maybe TRBD1 (6 bases). V was clipped by 4 bases and J by 0 bases, with 13 bases between them. CDR3 length: 16 amino acids. Germline V gives CDR1 LNHDA, CDR2 SQIVND (reference sequence). CDR3 sequence reads: CASSRRGGSSYNEQFF. CDR3 in DNA: TGTGCCAGTAGTAGACGAGGGGGTAGCTCCTACAATGAGCAGTTCTTC.